A single sample is the source of the 28 T cell receptor beta chains below, sequenced in a study of blood T cell repertoires in COVID-19 (dated by TCRdb to the early 2020s). Library preparation employed the immunoSEQ multiplex PCR assay. This is the immuneACCESS table as TCRdb keeps it, with only in-frame sequences that have V and J called. A part of the clones is gone; compared with another copy, unresolved V genes explain less than half, and the rest is unexplained. This sample gives under 300,000 clones in total; about 89% of them show up just once. Clones ranked in the top ten supply approximately 2% of the sample. The sample consisted of PBMCs or T cells enriched from blood (not recorded which). These receptors all stem from a woman under 30 who had recovered from COVID-19.

The rearrangement links TRBV4-1 to TRBJ1-6; TRBD1 aligns across 7 bases. V lost 5 bases and J lost 7; bases outside the gene matches: 11. CDR3 length: 16 residues. Germline V CDR1 and CDR2: MGHRA, YSYEKL. CDR3 sequence (DNA): TGCGCCAGCAGCGAAAGAGGGGGCGAGGACAATTCACCCCTCCACTTT. This codes for CASSERGGEDNSPLHF.

This clone was observed a single time. This CDR3 reads CASSSRGGTRVTEAFF. The CDR3 DNA sequence: TGTGCCAGCAGCTCGAGGGGGGGGACGCGGGTAACTGAAGCTTTCTTT. V and J are TRBV3-1 (or the pseudogene TRBV3-2) and TRBJ1-1; D may be TRBD1 (6 bases). The germline gives CDR1 LGHDT, CDR2 YNNKEL (reference sequence). V lost 5 bases to trimming and J lost 5 bases, with 21 bases between them. The CDR3 extends over 16 amino acids.

The J gene is TRBJ1-2, the V gene TRBV28; 11 bases align to TRBD1. V lost 5 bases and J lost 8; bases outside the gene matches: 7. The germline CDR1 and CDR2 sequences are MDHEN and SYDVKM. The length of the CDR3 is 14 residues. This CDR3 reads CASSPTGTGGGYTF. CDR3 coding DNA: TGTGCCAGCAGTCCCACCGGGACAGGGGGAGGCTACACCTTC.

The chain carries TRBV19 and TRBJ1-5; 7 bases match TRBD1. Germline trimming cut 4 bases from V and 2 bases from J; bases unmatched to any gene: 8. The CDR3 runs to 16 residues. From germline, CDR1 is LNHDA and CDR2 SQIVND (reference sequence). The CDR3 protein is CASSTPGGGGNQPQHF. As DNA, the CDR3 is TGTGCCAGTAGTACCCCCGGAGGGGGCGGCAATCAGCCCCAGCATTTT. Together with reference TRBV19 and TRBJ1-5, the CDR3 gives the full variable domain: DGGITQSPKYLFRKEGQNVTLSCEQNLNHDAMYWYRQDPGQGLRLIYYSQIVNDFQKGDIAEGYSVSREKKESFPLTVTSAQKNPTAFYLCASSTPGGGGNQPQHFGDGTRLSIL.

This chain connects TRBV7-9 to TRBJ2-7; 10 nucleotides agree with TRBD1. V shed 5 bases, J shed 6 bases, and the junction held 7 bases outside the gene matches. Germline CDR1 SEHNR, CDR2 FQNEAQ (reference sequence). The CDR3 runs 14 residues. The CDR3 is CASSLGQGTGEQYF. The DNA of the CDR3 is TGTGCCAGCAGCCTGGGACAGGGGACGGGCGAGCAGTACTTC.

CDR3 region: CASSEVWSSSYEQYF. In nucleotides, the CDR3 is TGTGCCAGCAGTGAAGTATGGAGTAGCTCCTACGAGCAGTACTTC. This chain joins TRBV6-1 and TRBJ2-7, with D unclear. Trimming stripped 1 base from V and 0 bases from J, with 10 bases between. Germline CDR1 MNHNS, CDR2 SASEGT. The CDR3 totals 15 residues.

This chain links TRBV28 with TRBJ2-2; TRBD1 agrees at 7 bases. CDR1 and CDR2 (germline): MDHEN, SYDVKM. The ends lost 2 bases at V and 7 bases at J; junction bases unmatched: 4. This CDR3 has 14 residues. CDR3 sequence: CASSLPGQLGELFF. CDR3 bases: TGTGCCAGCAGTTTACCGGGACAGCTCGGGGAGCTGTTTTTT.

The J gene is TRBJ1-2, the V gene TRBV5-5, with D possibly being TRBD1 (5 bases). CDR1 and CDR2 from the germline V gene are SGHKS and YYEKEE (reference sequence). V lost 0 bases and J 7 bases, leaving 19 bases between the germline ends. CDR3 length: 16 residues. The CDR3 nucleotides read TGTGCCAGCAGCTTGGCCTTATTTGGAGGGACCCCTGGCTACACCTTC. This codes for CASSLALFGGTPGYTF. Complete variable domain (other parts from reference TRBV5-5 and TRBJ1-2): DAGVTQSPTHLIKTRGQQVTLRCSPISGHKSVSWYQQVLGQGPQFIFQYYEKEERGRGNFPDRFSARQFPNYSSELNVNALLLGDSALYLCASSLALFGGTPGYTFGSGTRLTVV.

The chain links TRBV10-3 to TRBJ1-2; D call uncertain. From germline, CDR1 is ENHRY and CDR2 SYGVKD. This CDR3 is 13 amino acids long. The ends were cut back, 3 bases at V and 6 bases at J, with 11 bases in the middle. CDR3 DNA: TGTGCCATCAGTGACGGGTCAGCTCATGGCTACACCTTC. Its translation: CAISDGSAHGYTF.

The chain recombines TRBV7-9 with TRBJ1-4, with 7 bases fitting TRBD1. In germline, CDR1 is SEHNR, CDR2 FQNEAQ (reference sequence). J was trimmed by 4 bases and V by 7 bases; bases with no gene match: 9. This CDR3 is built from 15 residues. The CDR3: CASTFKGGNNEKLFF. The CDR3 DNA sequence: TGTGCCAGCACCTTCAAAGGGGGCAATAATGAAAAACTGTTTTTT.

The V gene is TRBV10-3, the J gene TRBJ2-7; TRBD2 might be the D (6 bases). Germline CDR1 reads ENHRY; CDR2 reads SYGVKD. The CDR3 length is 13 residues. Trimming took 6 bases from V and 3 from J, leaving 12 bases between them. The CDR3 nucleotides read TGTGCCATCAGGGGTGGAGGGGACTACGAGCAGTACTTC. It translates to CAIRGGGDYEQYF.

The rearrangement uses TRBV19 and TRBJ2-7; 8 nucleotides match TRBD2. CDR1 is LNHDA and CDR2 is SQIVND in the germline V gene (reference sequence). This CDR3 contains 15 residues. Unmatched junction bases numbered 11, after V lost 6 bases and J lost 4 bases. The CDR3 spells CASRASAGGEYEQYF. For the CDR3, the DNA is TGTGCCAGTAGGGCTAGCGCGGGAGGCGAATACGAGCAGTACTTC.

The CDR3 DNA reads TGCAGCGTTGTGCCTAGCGGGGAAGAGACCCAGTACTTC. Protein product: CSVVPSGEETQYF. This chain links TRBV29-1 with TRBJ2-5, with 9 bases lining up with TRBD2. Unmatched junction bases numbered 3, after V lost 4 bases and J lost 3 bases. Germline V gives CDR1 SQVTM, CDR2 ANQGSEA. This CDR3 region has 13 residues. Full variable domain (rest looked up from reference TRBV29-1 and TRBJ2-5): SAVISQKPSRDICQRGTSLTIQCQVDSQVTMMFWYRQQPGQSLTLIATANQGSEATYESGFVIDKFPISRPNLTFSTLTVSNMSPEDSSIYLCSVVPSGEETQYFGPGTRLLVL.

This clone was observed a single time. This chain uses TRBV4-1 with TRBJ1-2; no reliable D call. This CDR3 region has 15 residues. The germline V gene encodes CDR1 MGHRA and CDR2 YSYEKL. Trimming took off 4 bases at V and 4 bases at J, with 16 bases between the two ends. The CDR3 loop reads CASSPSGLAGYGYTF. In nucleotides, the CDR3 is TGCGCCAGCAGCCCTTCAGGTCTAGCCGGCTATGGCTACACCTTC.

This rearrangement joins TRBV5-4 to TRBJ1-1; D is unclear. The germline V gene has CDR1 SGHNT and CDR2 YYREEE (reference sequence). The CDR3 runs 14 residues. Trimming took 0 bases from V and 1 from J, leaving 7 bases between them. The CDR3 coding sequence is TGTGCCAGCAGCTTGGTTCAGGAGAACACTGAAGCTTTCTTT. As protein: CASSLVQENTEAFF.

In this sample, this clone turned up once. The genes are TRBV27 and TRBJ2-3; 15 bases align to TRBD2. CDR3 size: 16 residues. Germline-derived CDR1 and CDR2 are MNHEY and SMNVEV (reference sequence). Losses at the gene ends were 6 bases for V and 2 bases for J; bases not matched to a gene: 3. The CDR3 DNA reads TGTGCCAGCAGCGGACTAGCGGGGGGGGACACAGATACGCAGTATTTT. Its translation: CASSGLAGGDTDTQYF.

This clone was detected a few times. V and J are TRBV11-2 and TRBJ2-1; no reliable D call. Trimming pared 6 bases from V and 4 bases from J, leaving 16 bases between. The CDR3 is 15 amino acids. Germline lookup yields CDR1 SGHAT and CDR2 FQNNGV. CDR3 sequence reads: CASRTGGGLYNEQFF. The CDR3 coding sequence is TGTGCCAGCAGGACGGGTGGCGGCCTTTACAATGAGCAGTTCTTC.

This chain links TRBV27 with TRBJ1-2, with 7 bases that match TRBD1. The CDR3 totals 15 residues. From germline, CDR1 is MNHEY and CDR2 SMNVEV (reference sequence). V was clipped by 4 bases and J by 4 bases; unmatched bases: 9. The CDR3 region is CASSSDRDSPYGYTF. The DNA of the CDR3 is TGTGCCAGCAGTTCTGACAGGGACTCTCCCTATGGCTACACCTTC.

J is TRBJ1-6 and V is TRBV10-3; D gene unclear. The V gene's germline CDR1 is ENHRY and CDR2 SYGVKD. V was clipped by 9 bases and J by 14 bases, with 14 bases between them. The CDR3 sequence is 11 residues long. In DNA, the CDR3 is TGTGCCATTCGTTCGGCGAGGGCCCTCCACTTT. This translates into CAIRSARALHF.

The gene calls are TRBV25-1 and TRBJ1-6, with D tentatively TRBD1 (6 bases). The ends were cut back, 2 bases at V and 7 bases at J, with 18 bases in the middle. This CDR3 contains 17 residues. Germline CDR1 reads MGHDK; CDR2 reads SYGVNS. The chain's CDR3 is CASSERDIREGNSPLHF. The CDR3 DNA is TGTGCCAGCAGTGAAAGGGACATTAGGGAGGGCAATTCACCCCTCCACTTT.

The rearrangement uses TRBV3-1 (or the pseudogene TRBV3-2) and TRBJ2-7; 9 bases fit TRBD2. CDR3 length: 16 residues. After removal of 1 base from V and 3 bases from J, the junction contained 7 bases not matched to a gene. Germline V gene lookup returns CDR1 LGHDT and CDR2 YNNKEL (reference sequence). CDR3: CASSQGQRGVLYEQYF. The CDR3 DNA reads TGTGCCAGCAGCCAAGGACAGCGGGGGGTCCTCTACGAGCAGTACTTC.

This chain links TRBV11-2 with TRBJ2-7; the match to TRBD1 covers 7 bases. From germline, CDR1 is SGHAT and CDR2 FQNNGV. This CDR3 is 14 amino acids long. Trimming at V came to 5 bases and at J to 1 base, leaving 5 bases not matched to a gene. CDR3 region: CASSPDRFSYEQYF. In DNA, the CDR3 is TGTGCCAGCAGCCCGGACAGGTTTTCCTACGAGCAGTACTTC. Filled out from reference TRBV11-2 and TRBJ2-7, the complete variable domain reads EAGVAQSPRYKIIEKRQSVAFWCNPISGHATLYWYQQILGQGPKLLIQFQNNGVVDDSQLPKDRFSAERLKGVDSTLKIQPAKLEDSAVYLCASSPDRFSYEQYFGPGTRLTVT.

This chain joins TRBV5-1 and TRBJ1-2, with TRBD1 identical over 9 bases. J lost 7 bases, V lost 6 bases, and 13 bases had no gene match. Germline CDR1 reads SGHRS; CDR2 reads YFSETQ. CDR3 length: 15 residues. CDR3 amino acids: CASTIDGTGTPGYTF. CDR3 DNA sequence: TGCGCCAGCACCATAGACGGGACAGGGACGCCTGGCTACACCTTC.

The chain is built from TRBV7-2 and TRBJ2-7; TRBD1 matches 8 bases. This CDR3 comprises 15 residues. Germline V lookup: CDR1 SGHTA, CDR2 FQGNSA. The trim removed 1 base at V and 2 bases at J, leaving 4 bases unmatched. Here the CDR3 reads CASSLVGTGAYEQYF. The CDR3 DNA reads as TGTGCCAGCAGCTTAGTGGGGACAGGTGCCTACGAGCAGTACTTC.

The table lists this clone with a count of one. V usage is TRBV7-9 and J usage is TRBJ2-1, with 8 bases that match TRBD2. V shed 5 bases and J 8 bases; nucleotides not matched to a gene: 11. Germline lookup yields CDR1 SEHNR and CDR2 FQNEAQ (reference sequence). This CDR3 comprises 15 residues. The CDR3 loop reads CASSPRRLAGHEQFF. DNA of the CDR3: TGTGCCAGCAGCCCGAGGCGGCTAGCGGGCCATGAGCAGTTCTTC.

This sequence joins TRBV5-4 and TRBJ1-1; a weak D match, TRBD1 (6 bases). This CDR3 contains 13 residues. V dropped 3 bases and J dropped 1 base, with 7 bases sitting between them. Germline-derived CDR1 and CDR2 are SGHNT and YYREEE (reference sequence). The CDR3 sequence: CASSSGENTEAFF. DNA for the CDR3: TGTGCCAGCAGCTCAGGGGAGAACACTGAAGCTTTCTTT.

The chain has TRBV25-1 and TRBJ1-5; the D is unclear. This CDR3 is built from 17 residues. Per the germline V gene, CDR1 is MGHDK and CDR2 is SYGVNS. Between the trimmed V and J ends, which lost 4 bases and 0 bases, there was a span of 16 bases. CDR3: CASSADGGWYSNQPQHF. The CDR3 DNA sequence: TGTGCCAGCAGTGCCGACGGCGGGTGGTATAGCAATCAGCCCCAGCATTTT.

This sequence joins TRBV2 and TRBJ1-2; D perhaps matches TRBD1 (6 bases). Trimming left V 8 bases short and J 7 bases short, with 17 bases between. The V gene's germline CDR1 is SNHLY and CDR2 FYNNEI. CDR3 length: 13 residues. CDR3 bases: TGTGCCAGCGGGGGCGGATTAGGATTTGGCTACACCTTC. It yields the protein CASGGGLGFGYTF.